This TCR beta chain was recorded in a study of T cells after yellow fever vaccination. Germline lookup yields CDR1 ENHRY and CDR2 SYGVKD. The CDR3 contains 12 residues. V was pared by 5 bases and J by 3 bases, with 8 bases between. From the 5' RACE reads, TCRdb called clonotypes with MiXCR, one entry per CDR3 protein. The sample has hundreds of thousands of distinct CDR3 sequences, around an eighth seen once; the top ten hold more than 12%. The sample here was PBMCs, taken on the day of the yellow fever booster vaccination. The TCR comes from a man younger than 45 who received the YFV17D yellow fever vaccine. V is TRBV10-3 and J is TRBJ2-7, with no clear D. CDR3 DNA sequence: TGTGCCATCAGTTCTACTGACTACGAGCAGTACTTC. Its translation is CAISSTDYEQYF.